Below, one TCR beta chain is given with its context. V was clipped by 8 bases and J by 4 bases, with 18 bases between them. CDR1 is LNHNV and CDR2 is YYDKDF in the germline V gene (reference sequence). There are 15 residues in the CDR3. This sample stems from a study of control samples from healthy donors and cancer patients. The table came from immunoSEQ multiplex PCR; TCRdb's copy has only in-frame clones and leaves some out. The sample gives 150,000 or so clones, about 89% of which show up once; under 9% is in the top ten. The rearrangement joins TRBV15 to TRBJ1-3; TRBD1 is a possible D gene (5 bases). The clonotype comes from a man younger than 35 in good health. Sample: blood. CDR3 loop: CATARLGGSGNTIYF. The CDR3 DNA follows: TGTGCCACCGCCCGTCTCGGGGGGAGCGGAAACACCATATATTTT.